This T cell receptor (beta chain) was recovered during a study of blood T cell repertoires in COVID-19. Assay used: immunoSEQ multiplex PCR; TCRdb lists only in-frame clones, some missing. Of tens of thousands of clones in the sample, roughly four fifths were seen once. V shed 6 bases and J shed 3 bases, with 6 bases lying between them. The CDR3 runs 11 residues. Germline lookup yields CDR1 MDHEN and CDR2 SYDVKM. This clone has just a few counts. The V gene is TRBV28, the J gene TRBJ2-7, with D unresolved. Sequencing used peripheral blood. The receptor was derived from a woman aged 80 or older with acute or convalescent COVID-19. The CDR3 sequence: CASSTVYEQYF. In nucleotides, the CDR3 is TGTGCCAGCAGCACGGTCTACGAGCAGTACTTC.